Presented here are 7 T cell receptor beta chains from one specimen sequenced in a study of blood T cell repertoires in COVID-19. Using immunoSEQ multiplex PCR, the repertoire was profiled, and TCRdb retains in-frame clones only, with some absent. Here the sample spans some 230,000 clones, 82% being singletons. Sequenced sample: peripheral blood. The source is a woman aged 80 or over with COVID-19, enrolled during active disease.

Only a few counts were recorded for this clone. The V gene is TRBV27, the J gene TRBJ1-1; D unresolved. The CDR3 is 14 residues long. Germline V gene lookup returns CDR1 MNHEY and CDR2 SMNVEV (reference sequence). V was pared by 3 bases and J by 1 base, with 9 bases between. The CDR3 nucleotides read TGTGCCAGCAGTTTCCTAGGTGGGAACACTGAAGCTTTCTTT. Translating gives CASSFLGGNTEAFF.

The chain's CDR3 is CASSSTWTVLGETQYF. The CDR3 region has the DNA TGTGCCAGCAGCTCGACTTGGACTGTCCTAGGGGAGACCCAGTACTTC. The chain couples TRBV7-6 to TRBJ2-5; D is perhaps TRBD2 (5 bases). Germline V gene sequence: CDR1 SGHVS, CDR2 FNYEAQ. CDR3 size: 16 residues. Trimming shortened V by 4 bases and J by 5 bases, and 20 bases separated the two germline ends.

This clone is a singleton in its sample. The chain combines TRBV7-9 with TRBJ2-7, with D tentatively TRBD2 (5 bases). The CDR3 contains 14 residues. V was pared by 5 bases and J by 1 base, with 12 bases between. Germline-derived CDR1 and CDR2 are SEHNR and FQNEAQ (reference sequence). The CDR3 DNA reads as TGTGCCAGCAGCGTATACGGGAAGTCCTACGAGCAGTACTTC. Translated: CASSVYGKSYEQYF.

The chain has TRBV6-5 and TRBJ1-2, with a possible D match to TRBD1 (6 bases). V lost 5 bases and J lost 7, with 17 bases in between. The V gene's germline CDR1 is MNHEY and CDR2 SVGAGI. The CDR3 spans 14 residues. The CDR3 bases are TGTGCCAGCAGTACACAGGGTTACAACGGTGGCTACACCTTC. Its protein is CASSTQGYNGGYTF.

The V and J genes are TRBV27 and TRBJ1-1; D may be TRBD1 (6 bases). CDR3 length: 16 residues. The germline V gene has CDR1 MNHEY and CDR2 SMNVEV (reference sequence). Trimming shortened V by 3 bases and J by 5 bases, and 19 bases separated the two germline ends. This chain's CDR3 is CASSFQGNPFVTEAFF. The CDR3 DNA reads TGTGCCAGCAGTTTTCAGGGGAACCCATTCGTTACTGAAGCTTTCTTT.

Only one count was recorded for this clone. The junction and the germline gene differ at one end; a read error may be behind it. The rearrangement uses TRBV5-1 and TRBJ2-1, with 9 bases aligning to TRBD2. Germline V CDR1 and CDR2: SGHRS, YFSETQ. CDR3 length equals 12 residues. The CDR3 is CASSLGGTSWVF. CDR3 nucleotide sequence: TGCGCCAGCAGCTTGGGTGGGACTAGCTGGGTCTTC.

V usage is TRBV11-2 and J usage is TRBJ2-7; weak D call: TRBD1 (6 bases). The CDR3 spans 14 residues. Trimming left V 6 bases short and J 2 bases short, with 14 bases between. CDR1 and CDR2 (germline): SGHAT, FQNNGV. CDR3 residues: CASSSITGTYEQYF. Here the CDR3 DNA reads TGTGCCAGCAGTTCGATTACAGGGACCTACGAGCAGTACTTC.